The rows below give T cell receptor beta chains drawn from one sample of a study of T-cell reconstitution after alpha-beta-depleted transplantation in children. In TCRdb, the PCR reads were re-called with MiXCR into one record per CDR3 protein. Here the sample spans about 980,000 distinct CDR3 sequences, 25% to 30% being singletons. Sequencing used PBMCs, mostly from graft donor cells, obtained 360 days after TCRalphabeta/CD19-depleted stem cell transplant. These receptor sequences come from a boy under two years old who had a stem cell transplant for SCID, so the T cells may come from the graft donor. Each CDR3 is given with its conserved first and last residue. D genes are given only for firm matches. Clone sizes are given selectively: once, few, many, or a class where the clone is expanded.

CASSFWDQPQHF	TGTGCCAGCAGCTTTTGGGATCAGCCCCAGCATTTT	NA	TRBV7-9	NA	TRBJ1-5
CASSPARGQGTEAFF	TGTGCCAGCTCACCAGCCAGGGGGCAAGGCACTGAAGCTTTCTTT	few	TRBV18	TRBD1	TRBJ1-1
CASRLTFGVLNTEAFF	TGTGCCAGCAGACTAACCTTTGGGGTACTGAACACTGAAGCTTTCTTT	few	TRBV7-8	NA	TRBJ1-1
CASSQDYTGSAGELFF	TGCGCCAGCAGCCAAGATTATACAGGGTCAGCCGGGGAGCTGTTTTTT	few	TRBV4-1	NA	TRBJ2-2
CASTSYGREVSNTEAFF	TGTGCCAGTACCTCATATGGACGCGAGGTTTCGAACACTGAAGCTTTCTTT	few	TRBV19	NA	TRBJ1-1
CASRSSGGANEQFF	TGTGCCAGCAGGTCTAGCGGGGGGGCCAATGAGCAGTTCTTC	NA	TRBV6-1	TRBD2	TRBJ2-1
CSDPGSPQSNQPQHF	TGCAGCGACCCGGGGTCCCCTCAAAGCAATCAGCCCCAGCATTTT	NA	TRBV29-1	NA	TRBJ1-5
CASSHDRAGDNEQFF	TGTGCCAGCAGCCACGACAGGGCCGGGGACAATGAGCAGTTCTTC	few	TRBV6-1	TRBD1	TRBJ2-1
CASRLFKAEAFF	TGTGCCAGCAGACTTTTTAAGGCTGAAGCTTTCTTT	few	TRBV6-5	NA	TRBJ1-1
CASSHIKTGSSTDTQYF	TGTGCCAGCAGCCACATAAAAACAGGGAGTAGCACAGATACGCAGTATTTT	NA	TRBV4-2	NA	TRBJ2-3
CAISRTNNYEQYF	TGTGCCATCAGCCGGACGAACAACTACGAGCAGTACTTC	NA	TRBV10-3	NA	TRBJ2-7
CASSSAGFGNQPQHF	TGTGCCAGCAGCTCGGCAGGGTTCGGCAATCAGCCCCAGCATTTT	few	TRBV12-3/TRBV12-4	NA	TRBJ1-5
CASSQDAGAGQYTEAFF	TGCGCCAGCAGCCAAGATGCCGGGGCAGGGCAGTATACTGAAGCTTTCTTT	few	TRBV4-1	NA	TRBJ1-1
CATTPLISGANVLTF	TGTGCCACCACCCCCCTGATCTCTGGGGCCAACGTCCTGACTTTC	many	TRBV2	NA	TRBJ2-6
CASSLYPGLQDTEAFF	TGTGCCAGCAGTTTGTACCCCGGGTTGCAGGACACTGAAGCTTTCTTT	NA	TRBV12-3/TRBV12-4	NA	TRBJ1-1
CASSQKGGNQPQHF	TGTGCCAGCAGCCAGAAGGGGGGCAATCAGCCCCAGCATTTT	NA	TRBV3-1	NA	TRBJ1-5
CASSKLDRRFETQYF	TGTGCCAGCAGCAAACTCGACAGGCGGTTTGAGACCCAGTACTTC	NA	TRBV21-1	NA	TRBJ2-5
CATSRGGGYTGELFF	TGTGCCACCAGCAGAGGTGGAGGGTATACCGGGGAGCTGTTTTTT	few	TRBV15	NA	TRBJ2-2
CASSWGLTTDTQYF	TGTGCCAGCAGCTGGGGACTCACCACAGATACGCAGTATTTT	few	TRBV12-3/TRBV12-4	NA	TRBJ2-3
CSARDRQWWNEQFF	TGCAGTGCTAGAGATCGGCAGTGGTGGAATGAGCAGTTCTTC	NA	TRBV20-1	NA	TRBJ2-1
CSLQGVTDTQYF	TGCAGCCTGCAAGGGGTGACAGATACGCAGTATTTT	few	TRBV29-1	NA	TRBJ2-3
CASSYLPQPPAPLHF	TGTGCCAGCAGTTACTTGCCTCAACCTCCGGCACCCCTCCACTTT	NA	TRBV6-5	NA	TRBJ1-6
CASRPGGVGGNEQFF	TGTGCCAGCAGGCCAGGGGGCGTGGGAGGTAATGAGCAGTTCTTC	NA	TRBV2	TRBD1	TRBJ2-1
CASSQAPLARNGYTF	TGTGCCAGCAGCCAGGCTCCTTTGGCCAGGAACGGCTACACCTTC	NA	TRBV3-1	NA	TRBJ1-2
CAISDPGQGREDTQYF	TGTGCCATCAGTGACCCTGGACAGGGACGCGAAGATACGCAGTATTTT	NA	TRBV10-3	TRBD1	TRBJ2-3
CASRGGASGNTIYF	TGTGCCAGCAGAGGGGGGGCCTCTGGAAACACCATATATTTT	NA	TRBV25-1	NA	TRBJ1-3
CASSLAHEQFF	TGTGCCAGCAGTTTAGCCCATGAGCAGTTCTTC	many	TRBV12-3/TRBV12-4	NA	TRBJ2-1
CASSLDWRAGSTETQYF	TGTGCCAGCAGCTTAGATTGGCGCGCAGGGTCCACAGAGACCCAGTACTTC	NA	TRBV7-9	NA	TRBJ2-5
CASRRSGGQGQEQYF	TGTGCCAGCCGTAGGTCGGGGGGACAGGGGCAAGAGCAGTACTTC	NA	TRBV27	TRBD1	TRBJ2-7
CASSRLADSLETQYF	TGTGCCAGCAGCCGACTAGCGGATTCGTTAGAGACCCAGTACTTC	NA	TRBV27	TRBD2	TRBJ2-5
CASSQEIGKRGPNTGELFF	TGCGCCAGCAGCCAAGAAATAGGCAAACGGGGGCCCAACACCGGGGAGCTGTTTTTT	NA	TRBV4-3	NA	TRBJ2-2
CASSLVVAGGTDTQYF	TGCGCCAGCAGCTTGGTCGTAGCGGGGGGCACAGATACGCAGTATTTT	few	TRBV5-1	TRBD2	TRBJ2-3
CSARVPARVNEQFF	TGCAGTGCTAGGGTCCCAGCGCGGGTCAATGAGCAGTTCTTC	few	TRBV20-1	NA	TRBJ2-1
CASSLGQGLVGNTIYF	TGCGCCAGCAGCTTGGGGCAGGGGCTTGTTGGAAACACCATATATTTT	few	TRBV5-1	NA	TRBJ1-3
CSAYGTSGGRLYNEQFF	TGCAGTGCTTACGGGACTAGCGGGGGGCGTCTCTACAATGAGCAGTTCTTC	once	TRBV20-1	TRBD2	TRBJ2-1
CASSPRLAGGPYTTDTQYF	TGTGCCAGCAGCCCACGACTAGCGGGGGGTCCGTACACCACAGATACGCAGTATTTT	NA	TRBV25-1	TRBD2	TRBJ2-3